This T cell receptor beta chain is from a study of blood T cell repertoires in COVID-19. Study-level background: The analysed material was cDNA or gDNA that came from T cells, B-cell-depleted T cells, or PBMCs.

The CDR3 contains 14 residues. The germline CDR1 and CDR2 sequences are GTSNPN and SVGIG (reference sequence). Trimming left V 2 bases short and J 4 bases short, with 14 bases between. Cohort allocation depended upon clinical history that participants reported. Method: immunoSEQ multiplex PCR; TCRdb's copy keeps in-frame clones and lacks some. The sample consists of around 450,000 clones, roughly 87% of them appearing once. The specimen sequenced was PBMCs or T cells enriched from blood (not recorded which). The receptor was derived from a woman under 30 who had recovered from COVID-19. The chain employs TRBV30 and TRBJ1-1; D unresolved. The CDR3, as DNA: TGTGCCTGGAGTCCGTCACTAGTCATCACTGAAGCTTTCTTT. Its protein is CAWSPSLVITEAFF.